This entry lists 19 T cell receptor beta chains sequenced from one sample in a study of T-cell reconstitution after alpha-beta-depleted transplantation in children. Preparation of the TCRbeta library involved a method that used unique molecular identifiers. TCRdb re-called the PCR reads with MiXCR, one entry per CDR3 protein. The data contain about 540,000 distinct CDR3 sequences, around 18% of them singletons. The source material was PBMCs from the stem cell graft donor, sampled from the stem cell graft. The receptors derive from a human donor who donated a stem cell graft to a child with acute lymphoblastic leukemia.

The chain employs TRBV18 and TRBJ2-1, with 9 nucleotides matching TRBD1. Germline trimming cut 6 bases from V and 4 bases from J; bases unmatched to any gene: 7. Looked up from germline, CDR1 is KGHSH and CDR2 is LQKENI. There are 15 residues in the CDR3. The CDR3 reads CASSPATGGYNEQFF. The CDR3 coding sequence is TGTGCCAGCTCTCCCGCGACAGGGGGGTACAATGAGCAGTTCTTC.

This clonotype was counted between two and nine times. The chain couples TRBV7-8 to TRBJ2-1; TRBD1 matches at 7 bases. Germline loops: CDR1 SGHVS, CDR2 FQNEAQ. The CDR3 sequence is 18 residues long. Unmatched junction bases numbered 20, after V lost 2 bases and J lost 10 bases. CDR3: CASSLIKGQSLASSEQFF. The CDR3 DNA reads TGTGCCAGCAGCTTAATAAAGGGACAGTCTCTAGCTTCCTCCGAGCAGTTCTTC.

The V call is TRBV16, the J call TRBJ2-7; TRBD2 is a possible D gene (6 bases). Looked up from germline, CDR1 is KGHSY and CDR2 is FQNENV. This CDR3 has 15 residues. The V and J ends lost 2 bases and 7 bases respectively, with 18 bases between them. CDR3 nucleotide sequence: TGTGCCAGCAGCCAACTTGACAGCGCCCGGGGGGAGCAGTACTTC. Its protein product is CASSQLDSARGEQYF.

The V gene is TRBV19, the J gene TRBJ1-5, with D perhaps TRBD1 (5 bases). Trimming removed 7 bases from V and 9 bases from J, with 22 bases in between. There are 15 residues in the CDR3. Germline loops: CDR1 LNHDA, CDR2 SQIVND (reference sequence). For the CDR3, the DNA is TGTGCCAGTAAAGACAGCGGCTCCCGCGGTCGGCCCCAGCATTTT. Translating gives CASKDSGSRGRPQHF.

This chain uses TRBV12-3 or TRBV12-4 with TRBJ1-1; tentative D call: TRBD1 (6 bases). This CDR3 comprises 11 residues. V dropped 6 bases and J dropped 9 bases, with 11 bases sitting between them. The chain's CDR3 is CASSTGFQAFF. CDR3 nucleotide sequence: TGTGCCAGCAGCACAGGGTTTCAAGCTTTCTTT.

This chain links TRBV12-3 or TRBV12-4 with TRBJ2-3; TRBD1 agrees at 9 bases. Trimming took 1 base from V and 1 from J; bases not matched to a gene: 0. The CDR3 is 15 residues long. The CDR3 sequence is CASSLGDRGTDTQYF. CDR3 in DNA: TGTGCCAGCAGTTTAGGGGACAGGGGCACAGATACGCAGTATTTT.

The V and J genes are TRBV2 and TRBJ2-1; no definite D call. The V gene lost 7 bases and the J gene lost 8 bases, with 21 bases spanning the gap. CDR3 length: 15 residues. The germline gives CDR1 SNHLY, CDR2 FYNNEI. CDR3 region: CASNSRSFRIDEQFF. Written as DNA, the CDR3 is TGTGCCAGCAACTCCCGATCTTTTCGGATAGATGAGCAGTTCTTC.

The chain combines TRBV7-2 with TRBJ2-7; 7 bases match TRBD2. Germline V gene data show CDR1 as SGHTA and CDR2 as FQGNSA. This CDR3 is 16 amino acids long. Trimming at V came to 4 bases and at J to 3 bases, leaving 12 bases not matched to a gene. DNA for the CDR3: TGTGCCAGCAGCTCCGGTGGGGCTAGCGGACGCTACGAGCAGTACTTC. It encodes CASSSGGASGRYEQYF. The full variable domain, its missing parts supplied by reference TRBV7-2 and TRBJ2-7, is GAGVSQSPSNKVTEKGKDVELRCDPISGHTALYWYRQSLGQGLEFLIYFQGNSAPDKSGLPSDRFSAERTGGSVSTLTIQRTQQEDSAVYLCASSSGGASGRYEQYFGPGTRLTVT.

This chain joins TRBV5-6 and TRBJ2-1, with 9 bases lining up with TRBD1. CDR1 is SGHDT and CDR2 is YYEEEE in the germline V gene. The CDR3 is made up of 15 amino acids. V lost 3 bases to trimming and J lost 6 bases; unmatched junction nucleotides: 7. The CDR3 region has the DNA TGTGCCAGCAGCTACAGGGGGCCGACACCCAATGAGCAGTTCTTC. Its translation: CASSYRGPTPNEQFF.

The chain links TRBV20-1 to TRBJ2-7; D is uncertain. Germline V CDR1 and CDR2: DFQATT, SNEGSKA (reference sequence). The CDR3 extends over 14 amino acids. V lost 3 bases, J lost 5 bases, and 17 bases lay in between. The CDR3 loop reads CSARTRTLGNEQYF. In DNA form, the CDR3 reads TGCAGTGCTAGGACGAGAACTTTGGGGAACGAGCAGTACTTC.

Written as DNA, the CDR3 is TGTGCCAGCAGCCCCCGGGACAGGGAAATGACCTACGAGCAGTACTTC. This codes for CASSPRDREMTYEQYF. The chain couples TRBV3-1 to TRBJ2-7, with TRBD1 matching 9 bases. Germline V CDR1 and CDR2: LGHDT, YNNKEL (reference sequence). The junction had 9 bases not matched to a gene; V was cut back by 4 bases and J by 2 bases. The CDR3 has 16 residues.

This clonotype has just a few counts. The rearrangement uses TRBV30 and TRBJ2-2; tentative D call: TRBD2 (5 bases). Germline loops: CDR1 GTSNPN, CDR2 SVGIG (reference sequence). V lost 2 bases and J 6 bases, leaving 16 bases between the germline ends. The CDR3 loop spans 15 amino acids. The CDR3 loop is CAWSSLGSSAGELFF. DNA of the CDR3: TGTGCCTGGAGTTCCCTTGGGAGTTCGGCCGGGGAGCTGTTTTTT.

V is TRBV11-2 and J is TRBJ2-3; 13 nucleotides match TRBD2. V lost 4 bases, J lost 3 bases, and 13 bases stayed unmatched. The CDR3 is made up of 19 amino acids. CDR1 SGHAT and CDR2 FQNNGV come from the germline V gene. The CDR3 DNA sequence: TGTGCCAGCAGCTCCCTCAGGACTAGCGGGAGAGCATTGACAGATACGCAGTATTTT. Translated: CASSSLRTSGRALTDTQYF.

The rearrangement uses TRBV5-1 and TRBJ2-7; 11 positions match TRBD2. The V gene's germline CDR1 is SGHRS and CDR2 YFSETQ. V shed 2 bases and J 6 bases; nucleotides not matched to a gene: 4. This CDR3 comprises 14 residues. CDR3 amino acids: CASSFTSGSLEQYF. DNA of the CDR3: TGCGCCAGCAGCTTCACTAGCGGGAGCCTCGAGCAGTACTTC.

V gene TRBV12-3 or TRBV12-4 combines with J gene TRBJ2-3, with 7 positions matching TRBD1. The CDR3 has 16 amino acids. Trimming took 6 bases from V and 5 from J; bases not matched to a gene: 14. The CDR3, as DNA: TGTGCCAGCAGCTTGCGACAGGGTTCACGCAAAGATACGCAGTATTTT. The encoded protein is CASSLRQGSRKDTQYF.

This clonotype was found once. The rearrangement joins TRBV25-1 to TRBJ1-6; TRBD1 aligns across 7 bases. CDR3 length equals 21 residues. V shed 1 base and J 0 bases; nucleotides not matched to a gene: 15. Germline-derived CDR1 and CDR2 are MGHDK and SYGVNS. The CDR3 loop reads CASSESGTAAGQSSYNSPLHF. DNA for the CDR3: TGTGCCAGCAGTGAATCAGGGACAGCGGCCGGTCAAAGCTCCTATAATTCACCCCTCCACTTT.

This clonotype was observed at least ten times. The J gene is TRBJ2-5, the V gene TRBV3-1, with 8 bases identical to TRBD1. V shed 3 bases, J shed 4 bases, and the junction held 1 base outside the gene matches. The length of the CDR3 is 13 residues. Germline lookup yields CDR1 LGHDT and CDR2 YNNKEL (reference sequence). The CDR3 DNA reads as TGTGCCAGCAGCCAGGACAGGGCAGAGACCCAGTACTTC. It encodes CASSQDRAETQYF.

CDR3 in DNA: TGTGCCAGCAGTTCCCGGGGTTATAGCGGGAGTTCCTACGAGCAGTACTTC. Translation gives CASSSRGYSGSSYEQYF. The chain employs TRBV12-3 or TRBV12-4 and TRBJ2-7; 9 nucleotides match TRBD2. The junction had 11 bases not matched to a gene; V was cut back by 4 bases and J by 1 base. This CDR3 has 17 residues.

In DNA, the CDR3 is TGTGCCAGCAGTTCCGGACGCGGTCCCTACGAGCAGTACTTC. This sequence encodes CASSSGRGPYEQYF. The chain joins TRBV6-5 to TRBJ2-7; D gene uncertain. The CDR3 contains 14 residues. The ends were cut back, 4 bases at V and 2 bases at J, with 12 bases in the middle. Per germline, CDR1 MNHEY and CDR2 SVGAGI.